Each of the 14 T cell receptor beta chains below was sequenced from the same sample in a study of shared clonotypes between healthy human individuals. Using immunoSEQ multiplex PCR, the repertoire was profiled, and TCRdb retains in-frame clones only, with some absent. The sample yields some 1,900,000 clones, approximately 94% seen once. Naivety among CD8 cells was defined by CD45RO negativity and positive CCR7 selection, thereby excluding terminally differentiated effector memory CD45RA+ cells. Sequenced: naive CD8+ T cells sorted from blood. These receptors came from a man aged 18 to 30 in good health.

The rearrangement uses TRBV2 and TRBJ1-2; D gene uncertain. The V gene's germline CDR1 is SNHLY and CDR2 FYNNEI. CDR3 length equals 14 residues. Between the trimmed V and J ends, which lost 7 bases and 2 bases, there was a span of 14 bases. The CDR3 DNA is TGTGCCAGCATTCTGGGAACGGAGAACTATGGCTACACCTTC. It encodes CASILGTENYGYTF. The full variable domain, in which reference TRBV2 and TRBJ1-2 provide the parts outside the CDR3, is EPEVTQTPSHQVTQMGQEVILRCVPISNHLYFYWYRQILGQKVEFLVSFYNNEISEKSEIFDDQFSVERPDGSNFTLKIRSTKLEDSAMYFCASILGTENYGYTFGSGTRLTVV.

About this clone: One end of the junction does not line up with germline, which may come from a read error. CDR3 loop: CASTSGAYNEQFF. For the CDR3, the DNA is TGTGCGAGTACAAGCGGGGCCTACAATGAGCAGTTCTTC. V is TRBV19 and J is TRBJ2-1, with 7 bases identical to TRBD2. Germline-derived CDR1 and CDR2 are LNHDA and SQIVND (reference sequence). The CDR3 covers 13 residues. Drawing the rest from reference TRBV19 and TRBJ2-1, the complete variable domain is DGGITQSPKYLFRKEGQNVTLSCEQNLNHDAMYWYRQDPGQGLRLIYYSQIVNDFQKGDIAEGYSVSREKKESFPLTVTSAQKNPTAFYLCASTSGAYNEQFFGPGTRLTVL.

The chain recombines TRBV7-9 with TRBJ2-2; maybe TRBD1 (6 bases). The ends were cut back, 5 bases at V and 1 base at J, with 14 bases in the middle. The CDR3 loop spans 16 amino acids. CDR1 SEHNR and CDR2 FQNEAQ come from the germline V gene (reference sequence). This CDR3 is CASSPPQGGNTGELFF. DNA for the CDR3: TGTGCCAGCAGCCCCCCCCAAGGGGGGAACACCGGGGAGCTGTTTTTT.

The chain joins TRBV7-8 to TRBJ2-5, with 10 positions matching TRBD1. V shed 3 bases and J 4 bases; nucleotides not matched to a gene: 8. The CDR3 totals 16 residues. Germline lookup yields CDR1 SGHVS and CDR2 FQNEAQ. CDR3 in amino acids: CASSLVPGDRGETQYF. CDR3 coding DNA: TGTGCCAGCAGCTTGGTCCCGGGGGACAGGGGAGAGACCCAGTACTTC.

The rearrangement uses TRBV5-6 and TRBJ1-2, with D possibly TRBD1 on 6 matching bases. The V gene's germline CDR1 is SGHDT and CDR2 YYEEEE. The CDR3 runs 12 residues. Between the trimmed V and J ends, which lost 5 bases and 7 bases, there was a span of 12 bases. The CDR3: CASRVGAGGYTF. CDR3 sequence (DNA): TGTGCCAGCAGAGTGGGGGCAGGTGGCTACACCTTC.

This chain uses TRBV11-2 with TRBJ1-1, with 7 bases lining up with TRBD1. V was clipped by 3 bases and J by 2 bases; unmatched bases: 6. The CDR3 runs 15 residues. Germline loops: CDR1 SGHAT, CDR2 FQNNGV. This chain's CDR3 is CASSFRDRVNTEAFF. The CDR3 region has the DNA TGTGCCAGCAGCTTCCGAGACAGGGTTAACACTGAAGCTTTCTTT.

This clone was counted a single time. The V call is TRBV6-4, the J call TRBJ1-4; D is undetermined. The germline CDR1 and CDR2 sequences are MRHNA and SNTAGT. This CDR3 comprises 13 residues. The V and J ends lost 6 bases and 6 bases respectively, with 11 bases between them. The CDR3 coding sequence is TGTGCCAGCAGCGAACCTAAGGATGAAAAACTGTTTTTT. This translates into CASSEPKDEKLFF.

The gene calls are TRBV21-1 and TRBJ2-6. TRBV21-1 is a recognized pseudogene. This CDR3 spans 18 amino acids. The CDR3 reads CASSKDRNRCSGANVLTF. The CDR3 nucleotides read TGTGCCAGCAGCAAAGATCGCAACCGCTGCTCTGGGGCCAACGTCCTGACTTTC.

The gene calls are TRBV7-9 and TRBJ1-1, with 9 bases matching TRBD1. The J segment lost 1 base and the V segment lost 5 bases, leaving 8 bases of the junction unmatched. The germline CDR1 and CDR2 sequences are SEHNR and FQNEAQ (reference sequence). The CDR3 has 16 amino acids. In DNA, the CDR3 is TGTGCCAGCAGCCCTACTACAGGGGGCGAGAACACTGAAGCTTTCTTT. It codes for CASSPTTGGENTEAFF. Combining the CDR3 with reference TRBV7-9 and TRBJ1-1 gives the whole variable domain DTGVSQNPRHKITKRGQNVTFRCDPISEHNRLYWYRQTLGQGPEFLTYFQNEAQLEKSRLLSDRFSAERPKGSFSTLEIQRTEQGDSAMYLCASSPTTGGENTEAFFGQGTRLTVV.

This clone was observed a single time. CDR3 amino acids: CSVGSWGISYGYTF. The CDR3 bases are TGCAGCGTTGGGTCTTGGGGGATTAGCTATGGCTACACCTTC. The V gene is TRBV29-1, the J gene TRBJ1-2, with D possibly being TRBD1 (5 bases). The CDR3 consists of 14 residues. Germline-derived CDR1 and CDR2 are SQVTM and ANQGSEA. Trimming stripped 4 bases from V and 4 bases from J, with 16 bases between.

This sequence joins TRBV2 and TRBJ1-1, with D hard to call. The CDR3 extends over 11 amino acids. Deletions cut 10 bases from V and 5 bases from J, with 11 bases between. Germline V gene data show CDR1 as SNHLY and CDR2 as FYNNEI. DNA of the CDR3: TGTGCCACCGAGGGTTCTACTGAAGCTTTCTTT. It is translated as CATEGSTEAFF.

As for this clone: Additional DNA sequences in this sample encode the identical CDR3. V gene TRBV4-1 combines with J gene TRBJ1-2, with D maybe TRBD1 (6 bases). CDR1 MGHRA and CDR2 YSYEKL come from the germline V gene. The V and J ends lost 4 bases and 4 bases respectively, with 10 bases between them. The CDR3 is made up of 13 amino acids. The CDR3 DNA is TGCGCCAGCAGCCCGCGACAGGCCTATGGCTACACCTTC. Its protein product is CASSPRQAYGYTF.

The chain combines TRBV6-5 with TRBJ2-5, with D uncertain. This CDR3 is built from 15 residues. CDR1 and CDR2 (germline): MNHEY, SVGAGI. Trimming shortened V by 3 bases and J by 2 bases, and 13 bases separated the two germline ends. The CDR3 here is CASSYYVAGQETQYF. CDR3 in DNA: TGTGCCAGCAGTTATTATGTGGCAGGACAAGAGACCCAGTACTTC.

The V call is TRBV4-2, the J call TRBJ2-1; 11 positions match TRBD2. This CDR3 has 15 residues. Germline CDR1 LGHNA, CDR2 YNFKEQ. V lost 5 bases, J lost 5 bases, and 5 bases stayed unmatched. The CDR3 bases are TGTGCCAGCAGCACCCTAGCGGGGGGAAACAATGAGCAGTTCTTC. Its protein is CASSTLAGGNNEQFF.